This TCR beta chain was captured by sequencing in a study of blood T cell repertoires in COVID-19. Study details: PBMCs, B-cell-depleted T cells, or T cells provided the cDNA or gDNA that made up the material.

Authors' analysis steps: Estimation of nucleated cell counts was performed using reference gene primer amplification. This table comes from immunoSEQ multiplex PCR, and its TCRdb copy is limited to in-frame clones, with some not included. Clone size and the V and J calls come from that table; the DNA yielded D and trimming. The sample consists of about 250,000 clones, 65% to 85% of them appearing once. Per the germline V gene, CDR1 is LNHDA and CDR2 is SQIVND (reference sequence). The V end was cut by 7 bases, the J end by 0 bases, with 9 bases between. The CDR3 consists of 13 residues. This receptor was taken from an elderly man with acute or convalescent COVID-19. The chain has TRBV19 and TRBJ1-1; D uncertain. Sequenced input: peripheral blood. CDR3 bases: TGTGCCAGTAAGTACAGATTGAACACTGAAGCTTTCTTT. The encoded protein is CASKYRLNTEAFF.